This TCR beta chain was obtained from a study of post-analysis software for immune sequencing data (dated by TCRdb to between 2014 and 2017). The study in broad terms: Relapsing-remitting, secondary progressive and progressive-relapsing multiple sclerosis were recorded as disease courses, and subtype annotation was lacking for some patients. The patient repertoires were compared against more than 10 previously published healthy control repertoires obtained from donors aged roughly 6 to 25 years. A subset of samples was prepared in parallel using single-end sample barcoding, then pooled and co-amplified after Illumina adapter ligation.

The full study reports these points: Direct clustering with F measure showed strong co-clustering of samples prepared in the same batch, prompting a batch-effect correction. The control group was slightly older than the multiple sclerosis patient group. Compared with controls, multiple sclerosis patients had significantly lower normalized Chao1 diversity, a finding suggesting substantial peripheral T-cell clonal expansion. A handful of TRBV segments, including TRBV5-6, TRBV5-1 and TRBV20-1, were significantly more frequent in patients than controls.

A note on this clonotype: It lacks a known antigen. The input lacks base qualities; no much larger clone sits a single base away.

The library came from PCR. Data came from an Illumina HiSeq 2500. Unique molecular identifiers were incorporated into TCR beta cDNA libraries to reduce PCR and sequencing biases. Every 1 to 10 million input T cells yielded approximately 500,000 cDNA molecules, meaning each molecule approximated one T cell. The patient libraries were prepared and sequenced using the same protocol as the earlier healthy control dataset. Within a given batch, samples were prepared together, multiplexed and sequenced on the same HiSeq lane. In the authors' own workflow: Raw barcoded reads were processed with MIGEC, discarding single-read molecular identifier groups before consensus assembly and CDR3 extraction. VDJtools was used for post-analysis of the clonotype tables, and diversity was normalized by down-sampling every dataset to the size of the smallest sample. In repertoire overlap clustering, CDR3 amino acid sequences, but not nucleotide sequences, were matched to correct batch-related cross-sample contamination. TCRdb ran its own pipeline on the public reads, namely fastp trimming at Q25 and MiXCR clone calling, and kept in-frame beta chains. Every distinct CDR3 protein forms one entry, paired with its most common genes and DNA. The V and J calls shown here were made by TCRdb, not taken from the authors' results. Here the sample has 740,000 or so distinct CDR3 sequences; approximately 57% occur a single time. The ten largest clones represent 4.6% of the sample.

The germline V end is reduced by 4 bases and the J end by 8 bases; junction bases left unmatched: 16. Reading from cysteine to phenylalanine, the CDR3 counts 17 amino acids. The only DNA kept is the CDR3, 51 bases in frame from the first base. Sequences LGHDT (CDR1) and YNNKEL (CDR2) are obtained from the germline V gene (reference sequence). TCR beta repertoires were profiled from peripheral blood of roughly twelve young patients with multiple sclerosis to demonstrate the VDJtools post-analysis software. Multiple sclerosis patients were children and adolescents aged about 6 to 17 years. The source of this sequence is a girl aged 5-17 years with multiple sclerosis. Source material: blood. The chain is assembled from TRBV3-1 and TRBJ1-4; a stretch of 7 junction bases matches TRBD1. The CDR3 corresponds to CASSRRAEGAIGEKLFF. The DNA is TGTGCCAGCAGCCGTAGAGCTGAGGGGGCGATTGGGGAAAAACTGTTTTTT.